The 10 T cell receptor beta chains below come from one sample, sequenced in a study of blood T cells in healthy people across ages. Combining a sample-barcoded 5' primer with a J-beta primer mix, a second PCR ran for about 6 to 12 cycles. TCRdb reanalysed the 5' RACE reads using MiXCR and keeps one entry per CDR3 protein. This sample yields 1.8 million or so distinct CDR3 sequences, of which 35% to 50% are seen a single time; 23% belongs to the top ten. The sequencing input was blood. The receptors come from a human donor in good health.

Concerning this clonotype: A read error may be the cause here, since a much bigger clone is one base away. The gene calls are TRBV6-4 and TRBJ2-1, with 7 bases matching TRBD1. CDR3 size: 13 residues. J was trimmed by 10 bases and V by 8 bases; bases with no gene match: 11. Per germline, CDR1 MRHNA and CDR2 SNTAGT. Here the CDR3 DNA reads TGTGCCAGCGGTTCGACAGGGCTTAACGAGCAGTTCTTC. Amino acid sequence: CASGSTGLNEQFF.

The CDR3 DNA reads as TGTGCCAGCCAGCGGCCCGGGCATCGAGGGGAGCAGTACTTC. It translates to CASQRPGHRGEQYF. This chain links TRBV27 with TRBJ2-7; tentative D call: TRBD2 (5 bases). Germline V gene sequence: CDR1 MNHEY, CDR2 SMNVEV (reference sequence). Trimming cost V 8 bases and J 7 bases, with 21 bases left between them. The CDR3 is made up of 14 amino acids.

The chain is built from TRBV27 and TRBJ2-1, with TRBD2 identical over 8 bases. The CDR3 consists of 16 residues. J was trimmed by 0 bases and V by 3 bases; bases with no gene match: 4. The germline gives CDR1 MNHEY, CDR2 SMNVEV (reference sequence). The CDR3 DNA reads TGTGCCAGCAGTTTGAGGACTAGCCCCTCCTACAATGAGCAGTTCTTC. Its translation: CASSLRTSPSYNEQFF.

This clonotype showed up just a few times. This sequence joins TRBV7-9 and TRBJ2-4, with D perhaps TRBD2 (6 bases). The DNA end favors TRBJ2-7, so the J call may be wrong. The CDR3 extends over 14 amino acids. Germline values: CDR1 SEHNR, CDR2 FQNEAQ (reference sequence). CDR3 DNA sequence: TGTGCCAGCAGCCCTCTTCGGGAGCTATACGAGCAGTACTTC. It translates to CASSPLRELYEQYF.

The chain has TRBV27 and TRBJ1-1; D is undetermined. Germline-derived CDR1 and CDR2 are MNHEY and SMNVEV (reference sequence). The CDR3 spans 16 residues. Trimming pared 6 bases from V and 0 bases from J, leaving 17 bases between. CDR3: CASSPMGLGMNTEAFF. For the CDR3, the DNA is TGTGCCAGCAGCCCCATGGGGTTAGGGATGAACACTGAAGCTTTCTTT.

This chain connects TRBV6-1 to TRBJ2-5; possible D gene TRBD1, 5 bases. The closer fit of TRBJ2-7 to the DNA end suggests the J call may be wrong. The V gene's germline CDR1 is MNHNS and CDR2 SASEGT. This CDR3 spans 13 amino acids. The DNA of the CDR3 is TGTGCCAGCAGTGAAGCAAGGGGTCGCGAGCAGTACTTC. This translates into CASSEARGREQYF.

This clonotype was seen a few times. This sequence joins TRBV7-9 and TRBJ2-7; 7 nucleotides match TRBD1. Germline assignment: CDR1 SEHNR and CDR2 FQNEAQ (reference sequence). This CDR3 has 12 residues. Trimming at V came to 6 bases and at J to 8 bases, leaving 7 bases not matched to a gene. CDR3 sequence reads: CASRTTGDKQYF. CDR3 DNA: TGTGCCAGCAGAACAACAGGGGATAAGCAGTACTTC. Variable domain in full (rest from reference TRBV7-9 and TRBJ2-7): DTGVSQNPRHKITKRGQNVTFRCDPISEHNRLYWYRQTLGQGPEFLTYFQNEAQLEKSRLLSDRFSAERPKGSFSTLEIQRTEQGDSAMYLCASRTTGDKQYFGPGTRLTVT.

V and J are TRBV20-1 and TRBJ2-3; D possibly corresponds to TRBD2 (6 bases). Trimming removed 0 bases at V and 2 bases at J, with 9 bases between. This CDR3 contains 14 residues. Germline values: CDR1 DFQATT, CDR2 SNEGSKA (reference sequence). CDR3 coding DNA: TGCAGTGCTAGAGAAGGCGGGGCCACAGATACGCAGTATTTT. It specifies CSAREGGATDTQYF.

The chain joins TRBV5-1 to TRBJ2-5; D unclear. Trimming stripped 4 bases from V and 1 base from J, with 17 bases between. The CDR3 consists of 16 residues. The germline V gene encodes CDR1 SGHRS and CDR2 YFSETQ. The CDR3 region is CASSPGSGLSQETQYF. DNA for the CDR3: TGCGCCAGCAGCCCCGGTAGTGGGCTAAGCCAAGAGACCCAGTACTTC.

The V and J genes are TRBV6-5 and TRBJ2-2, with D unclear. The CDR3 has 13 amino acids. The V and J ends lost 6 bases and 5 bases respectively, with 10 bases between them. From germline, CDR1 is MNHEY and CDR2 SVGAGI. The CDR3 sequence is CASSARLTGELFF. The CDR3 region has the DNA TGTGCCAGCAGCGCTCGTTTGACCGGGGAGCTGTTTTTT.